These 16 T cell receptor beta chains share one sample of origin, sequenced in a study of CD8+ T cells in alopecia areata. Sample treatment: oral pan-JAK inhibitor, 5-10 mg twice daily. Following RNA extraction, reverse transcription yielded cDNA that acted as the sequencing template. Assay: immunoSEQ multiplex PCR; the TCRdb copy retains only in-frame clones and omits some. The table lists 150,000 to 200,000 clones, roughly 61% of them singletons. Sequencing used CD8+ T cells sorted from blood, obtained at week 24, from a patient treated with tofacitinib. These receptors were collected from a human donor with alopecia areata.

The chain recombines TRBV13 with TRBJ2-7; TRBD1 aligns across 7 bases. V trimming: 4 bases; J trimming: 10 bases; junction bases outside the gene matches: 7. The CDR3 totals 12 residues. Per germline, CDR1 PRHDT and CDR2 FYEKMQ (reference sequence). The CDR3 nucleotides are TGTGCCAGCAGCTCACAGGGGATGGCCCAGTACTTC. This codes for CASSSQGMAQYF.

This sequence joins TRBV27 and TRBJ2-7; weak D call: TRBD1 (6 bases). Trimming took 0 bases from V and 1 from J, leaving 10 bases between them. The germline V gene has CDR1 MNHEY and CDR2 SMNVEV (reference sequence). CDR3 length: 15 amino acids. The CDR3 DNA is TGTGCCAGCAGTTTATCGATAGGGGGATCCTACGAGCAGTACTTC. The encoded protein is CASSLSIGGSYEQYF.

This clone was counted between two and nine times. This rearrangement joins TRBV7-9 to TRBJ1-2; tentative D call: TRBD1 (5 bases). Germline V lookup: CDR1 SEHNR, CDR2 FQNEAQ (reference sequence). Trimming took off 5 bases at V and 2 bases at J, with 12 bases between the two ends. This CDR3 is built from 14 residues. The CDR3 region has the DNA TGTGCCAGCAGCGGACTGACAGAGAACTATGGCTACACCTTC. Protein sequence: CASSGLTENYGYTF.

V gene TRBV2 combines with J gene TRBJ1-2; D remains unclear. The CDR3 extends over 11 amino acids. Germline CDR1 is SNHLY and CDR2 is FYNNEI. V was clipped by 6 bases and J by 1 base, with 3 bases between them. DNA for the CDR3: TGTGCCAGCAGGGGTAACTATGGCTACACCTTC. As protein: CASRGNYGYTF.

This chain joins TRBV12-5 and TRBJ1-2; D unclear. In germline, CDR1 is LGHNT, CDR2 FRNRAP. Trimming took 4 bases from V and 5 from J, leaving 14 bases between them. The CDR3 loop spans 14 amino acids. The CDR3 DNA follows: TGTGCTAGTGGTTCCTATCGTGAGTCTTATGGCTACACCTTC. As protein: CASGSYRESYGYTF. Variable domain in full (rest from reference TRBV12-5 and TRBJ1-2): DARVTQTPRHKVTEMGQEVTMRCQPILGHNTVFWYRQTMMQGLELLAYFRNRAPLDDSGMPKDRFSAEMPDATLATLKIQPSEPRDSAVYFCASGSYRESYGYTFGSGTRLTVV.

Only one count was recorded for this clone. The chain links TRBV10-3 to TRBJ2-2, with D possibly being TRBD1 (6 bases). With 4 bases removed from V and 1 base from J, the gap between germline ends came to 10 bases. CDR3 length: 15 residues. Germline V gene data show CDR1 as ENHRY and CDR2 as SYGVKD. The CDR3 protein is CAISGQVENTGELFF. For the CDR3, the DNA is TGTGCCATCAGTGGACAGGTCGAGAACACCGGGGAGCTGTTTTTT.

This clone was seen a single time. The CDR3: CASTASGDQRWGYTF. The CDR3 region has the DNA TGTGCCTCAACCGCGAGCGGGGACCAACGGTGGGGCTACACCTTC. The chain couples TRBV30 to TRBJ1-2, with D possibly being TRBD1 (5 bases). Germline lookup yields CDR1 GTSNPN and CDR2 SVGIG (reference sequence). Between the trimmed V and J ends, which lost 7 bases and 8 bases, there was a span of 26 bases. The length of the CDR3 is 15 residues.

This clone occurred a few times. The chain has TRBV7-9 and TRBJ2-3; D gene unclear. Germline-derived CDR1 and CDR2 are SEHNR and FQNEAQ (reference sequence). CDR3 length: 14 amino acids. V shed 1 base and J shed 5 bases, with 10 bases lying between them. This chain's CDR3 is CASSLEPRGDTQYF. The CDR3, as DNA: TGTGCCAGCAGCTTAGAGCCTCGCGGAGATACGCAGTATTTT.

V usage is TRBV30 and J usage is TRBJ1-6; D remains unclear. The V end lost 2 bases, the J end lost 7 bases, and 9 bases lay between the germline ends. CDR3 length: 13 residues. Germline lookup yields CDR1 GTSNPN and CDR2 SVGIG (reference sequence). The CDR3 DNA reads as TGTGCCTGGAGTCTCCCAGCAAATTCACCCCTCCACTTT. This translates into CAWSLPANSPLHF.

The genes are TRBV15 and TRBJ1-1, with D hard to call. Between the trimmed V and J ends, which lost 0 bases and 4 bases, there was a span of 12 bases. The CDR3 has 15 residues. Per germline, CDR1 LNHNV and CDR2 YYDKDF (reference sequence). CDR3 DNA sequence: TGTGCCACCAGCAGAGATTTGGGCGCTGGCACTGAAGCTTTCTTT. The encoded protein is CATSRDLGAGTEAFF.

The rearrangement joins TRBV6-1 to TRBJ2-3; D might be TRBD1 (5 bases). The CDR3 consists of 15 residues. With 5 bases removed from V and 4 bases from J, the gap between germline ends came to 16 bases. CDR1 MNHNS and CDR2 SASEGT come from the germline V gene. CDR3 amino acids: CASSPRRGAADTQYF. The DNA for the CDR3 is TGTGCCAGCAGTCCTCGCCGTGGGGCAGCAGATACGCAGTATTTT.

This clone appeared once. The chain recombines TRBV25-1 with TRBJ2-3; possible D gene TRBD1, 6 bases. The length of the CDR3 is 13 residues. The germline V gene has CDR1 MGHDK and CDR2 SYGVNS. The germline V and J ends were trimmed by 10 bases and 2 bases, with 13 bases remaining between them. The CDR3 sequence: CATRTENTDTQYF. CDR3 in DNA: TGTGCCACACGGACAGAAAACACAGATACGCAGTATTTT.

The V gene is TRBV30, the J gene TRBJ1-2; 10 bases map to TRBD1. CDR3 length: 12 amino acids. V trimming: 8 bases; J trimming: 3 bases; junction bases outside the gene matches: 3. Looked up from germline, CDR1 is GTSNPN and CDR2 is SVGIG (reference sequence). The CDR3: CAMDRGDYGYTF. Written as DNA, the CDR3 is TGTGCCATGGACAGGGGGGACTATGGCTACACCTTC.

The chain employs TRBV2 and TRBJ1-5; 10 positions agree with TRBD1. V lost 4 bases, J lost 8 bases, and 8 bases stayed unmatched. There are 15 residues in the CDR3. The germline V gene encodes CDR1 SNHLY and CDR2 FYNNEI. The CDR3 DNA sequence: TGTGCCAGCAGTGGGGGACAGGGGATGTATAAGCCCCAGCATTTT. Protein: CASSGGQGMYKPQHF.

This rearrangement joins TRBV4-1 to TRBJ1-4; 7 bases are a match to TRBD1. With 4 bases clipped from V and 8 bases from J, the junction kept 4 bases outside the gene matches. Germline V gene lookup returns CDR1 MGHRA and CDR2 YSYEKL. This CDR3 has 13 amino acids. CDR3 in amino acids: CASSRPGQEKLFF. Here the CDR3 DNA reads TGCGCCAGCAGCCGCCCGGGACAGGAAAAACTGTTTTTT.

The CDR3 spells CASSYGSNTEAFF. The CDR3 DNA reads TGTGCCAGCAGTTACGGGTCGAACACTGAAGCTTTCTTT. The chain couples TRBV6-5 to TRBJ1-1; D is unclear. Per germline, CDR1 MNHEY and CDR2 SVGAGI. There are 13 residues in the CDR3. Trimming shortened V by 2 bases and J by 1 base, and 5 bases separated the two germline ends.